One sample yielded the 24 T cell receptor beta chains listed below, sequenced in a study of response to subunit inactivated influenza vaccine. TCRdb re-analysed the RT-PCR reads in MiXCR, keeping a single row per CDR3 protein. The repertoire holds roughly 570,000 distinct CDR3 sequences, with over 10% as singletons. Specimen: PBMCs from blood, collected roughly 45 days after vaccination. The receptors here all came from a man between 45 and 60 years old who received an inactivated influenza vaccine.

The chain combines TRBV28 with TRBJ2-5; a weak D match, TRBD1 (6 bases). Per germline, CDR1 MDHEN and CDR2 SYDVKM. Trimming left V 4 bases short and J 2 bases short, with 14 bases between. The CDR3 has 15 residues. CDR3 in amino acids: CASSSRTESQETQYF. CDR3 bases: TGTGCCAGCAGTTCTCGGACAGAATCGCAAGAGACCCAGTACTTC.

The chain combines TRBV10-3 with TRBJ2-7, with D perhaps matching TRBD2 (7 bases). From germline, CDR1 is ENHRY and CDR2 SYGVKD. The CDR3 extends over 13 amino acids. V was pared by 9 bases and J by 5 bases, with 17 bases between. DNA of the CDR3: TGTGCCATATGGGGGGGCGCGGGCCACGAGCAGTACTTC. Residues: CAIWGGAGHEQYF.

The chain joins TRBV29-1 to TRBJ2-3; no clear D. Trimming left V 3 bases short and J 6 bases short, with 10 bases between. The CDR3 covers 12 residues. Looked up from germline, CDR1 is SQVTM and CDR2 is ANQGSEA. CDR3 amino acids: CSVDRGMDTQYF. CDR3 nucleotides: TGCAGCGTTGATAGAGGTATGGATACGCAGTATTTT.

There are a few counts of this clonotype. The conserved phenylalanine or tryptophan normally closing the CDR3 is absent here, so this likely arose from a read error. The chain recombines TRBV28 with TRBJ2-7; 8 bases fit TRBD1. V lost 5 bases to trimming and J lost 6 bases; unmatched junction nucleotides: 6. This CDR3 has 13 amino acids. In germline, CDR1 is MDHEN, CDR2 SYDVKM. The CDR3 coding sequence is TGTGCCAGCAGTCCGGCAGACAGGGGCGAGCAGTACCTC. Its protein product is CASSPADRGEQYL.

This clonotype turned up a few times. This chain uses TRBV18 with TRBJ2-7, with TRBD1 identical over 8 bases. With 6 bases clipped from V and 3 bases from J, the junction kept 13 bases outside the gene matches. From germline, CDR1 is KGHSH and CDR2 LQKENI. CDR3 size: 16 residues. CDR3 sequence: CASSPAVNRGIYEQYF. As DNA, the CDR3 is TGTGCCAGCTCTCCAGCTGTGAACAGGGGGATCTACGAGCAGTACTTC.

The chain employs TRBV6-2 or TRBV6-3 and TRBJ2-1; 7 nucleotides align to TRBD2. The CDR3 is 17 amino acids. V was clipped by 2 bases and J by 3 bases; unmatched bases: 10. CDR1 is MNHEY and CDR2 is SVGEGT in the germline V gene. For the CDR3, the DNA is TGTGCCAGCAGTTACCTGCGGGAGCGCCTCCGCTACAATGAGCAGTTCTTC. This translates into CASSYLRERLRYNEQFF.

This clonotype occurred a few times. Here the CDR3 reads CASLGTFRYGYTF. The CDR3 DNA reads as TGTGCCAGTCTCGGGACCTTCCGATATGGCTACACCTTC. The genes are TRBV12-3 or TRBV12-4 and TRBJ1-2, with a possible D match to TRBD1 (5 bases). Trimming cost V 9 bases and J 5 bases, with 16 bases left between them. The CDR3 has 13 residues.

This clonotype was seen repeatedly, ten times or more. The chain couples TRBV7-3 to TRBJ2-5; D is perhaps TRBD2 (5 bases). CDR1 and CDR2 from the germline V gene are SGHTA and FQGTGA. Trimming shortened V by 1 base and J by 0 bases, and 6 bases separated the two germline ends. CDR3 length equals 14 residues. CDR3 nucleotides: TGTGCCAGCAGCTTAAGCGGGTACCAAGAGACCCAGTACTTC. Its translation: CASSLSGYQETQYF.

This sequence joins TRBV6-2 or TRBV6-3 and TRBJ2-1, with 9 bases that match TRBD1. This CDR3 is 14 amino acids long. J lost 4 bases, V lost 7 bases, and 5 bases had no gene match. CDR1 is MNHEY and CDR2 is SVGEGT in the germline V gene. This chain's CDR3 is CASKETGGYNEQFF. DNA of the CDR3: TGTGCCAGCAAGGAGACAGGGGGTTACAATGAGCAGTTCTTC.

Many counts were recorded for this clonotype. This sequence joins TRBV29-1 and TRBJ1-2; D remains ambiguous. Looked up from germline, CDR1 is SQVTM and CDR2 is ANQGSEA. This CDR3 has 11 amino acids. Between the trimmed V and J ends, which lost 5 bases and 2 bases, there was a span of 6 bases. CDR3 amino acids: CSVPRNYGYTF. The CDR3 DNA reads as TGCAGCGTTCCCCGAAACTATGGCTACACCTTC.

The chain carries TRBV7-2 and TRBJ2-4; possibly TRBD1 or TRBD2 for D (7 bases each). This CDR3 spans 15 amino acids. Trimming shortened V by 6 bases and J by 3 bases, and 15 bases separated the two germline ends. Germline V gives CDR1 SGHTA, CDR2 FQGNSA. CDR3 amino acids: CASSAIRGGKNIQYF. The CDR3 nucleotides read TGTGCCAGCAGTGCGATCAGGGGGGGCAAAAACATTCAGTACTTC.

The chain carries TRBV7-3 and TRBJ2-1, with 9 bases aligning to TRBD2. The CDR3 is 15 residues long. Germline V lookup: CDR1 SGHTA, CDR2 FQGTGA. V was pared by 5 bases and J by 7 bases, with 9 bases of the junction left unmatched. The CDR3: CASSAPGLATNEQFF. CDR3 sequence (DNA): TGTGCCAGCAGCGCACCGGGACTAGCTACTAATGAGCAGTTCTTC.

Of note for this clonotype: Since a much larger clone is just one base distant, this may be a read error. The V and J genes are TRBV6-1 and TRBJ2-1; no reliable D call. The CDR3 runs 13 residues. Per the germline V gene, CDR1 is MNHNS and CDR2 is SASEGT. The CDR3, as DNA: TGTGCCGTGGAAGTCCGCTCCTACACTGAGCAGTTCTTC. Its translation: CAVEVRSYTEQFF.

This clonotype was counted ten times or more. This sequence joins TRBV12-3 or TRBV12-4 and TRBJ2-5; perhaps D is TRBD1 or TRBD2 (6 bases each). The CDR3 is 13 residues long. The V end lost 7 bases, the J end lost 5 bases, and 14 bases lay between the germline ends. The CDR3 sequence is CASNIRGVETQYF. The CDR3 DNA follows: TGTGCCAGCAATATTAGGGGGGTTGAGACCCAGTACTTC.

This clonotype was seen only a few times. The chain recombines TRBV4-3 with TRBJ2-6; D perhaps matches TRBD1 (5 bases). Trimming stripped 0 bases from V and 0 bases from J, with 12 bases between. The length of the CDR3 is 18 residues. Looked up from germline, CDR1 is LGHNA and CDR2 is YSLEER. CDR3 coding DNA: TGCGCCAGCAGCCAAGATCCAGGGTTCTCCTCTGGGGCCAACGTCCTGACTTTC. Translation gives CASSQDPGFSSGANVLTF.

Comment on this clonotype: A much more abundant neighbour one base away suggests this may be a read error. This chain joins TRBV9 and TRBJ2-2; 7 bases fit TRBD1. Germline V gene lookup returns CDR1 SGDLS and CDR2 YYNGEE. The CDR3 length is 17 residues. V lost 4 bases and J lost 0; bases outside the gene matches: 9. CDR3 in DNA: TGTGCCAGCAGCCCGAGGTGTGGGACAGCGAACACCGGGGAGCTGTTTTTT. Translated: CASSPRCGTANTGELFF. The full variable domain, in which reference TRBV9 and TRBJ2-2 provide the parts outside the CDR3, is DSGVTQTPKHLITATGQRVTLRCSPRSGDLSVYWYQQSLDQGLQFLIQYYNGEERAKGNILERFSAQQFPDLHSELNLSSLELGDSALYFCASSPRCGTANTGELFFGEGSRLTVL.

The V call is TRBV6-5, the J call TRBJ2-5; D gene unclear. This CDR3 has 12 amino acids. Trimming pared 2 bases from V and 5 bases from J, leaving 6 bases between. Germline V lookup: CDR1 MNHEY, CDR2 SVGAGI. This chain's CDR3 is CASSYTRETQYF. In DNA, the CDR3 is TGTGCCAGCAGTTACACCAGGGAGACCCAGTACTTC.

This clonotype was observed a few times. The V gene is TRBV6-1, the J gene TRBJ2-5, with unresolved D. This CDR3 is 14 amino acids long. V was cut by 8 bases and J by 5 bases, with 18 bases left in between. CDR1 and CDR2 from the germline V gene are MNHNS and SASEGT. CDR3 amino acids: CASLVYGIGETQYF. The CDR3 DNA follows: TGTGCCAGCCTGGTGTATGGGATTGGGGAGACCCAGTACTTC.

Many counts were recorded for this clonotype. The chain couples TRBV10-3 to TRBJ2-1; 11 bases fit TRBD2. In germline, CDR1 is ENHRY, CDR2 SYGVKD. Losses at the gene ends were 11 bases for V and 10 bases for J; bases not matched to a gene: 10. This CDR3 contains 13 residues. The CDR3 DNA follows: TGTGCCTTCGGGCTAGCGGGGGGTCAGGAGCAGTTCTTC. Amino acid sequence: CAFGLAGGQEQFF.

V usage is TRBV24-1 and J usage is TRBJ1-1; D not certain. Looked up from germline, CDR1 is KGHDR and CDR2 is SFDVKD. The CDR3 sequence is 14 residues long. V was cut by 0 bases and J by 3 bases, with 7 bases left in between. The CDR3 reads CATSDLVDYTEAFF. The CDR3 DNA sequence: TGTGCCACCAGTGATTTGGTCGACTACACTGAAGCTTTCTTT.

The chain joins TRBV7-6 to TRBJ2-3, with D unresolved. Trimming stripped 4 bases from V and 5 bases from J, with 13 bases between. This CDR3 has 14 amino acids. The germline V gene has CDR1 SGHVS and CDR2 FNYEAQ. In DNA form, the CDR3 reads TGTGCCAGCAGCTCTACAGTGGTTCTAGATACGCAGTATTTT. As protein: CASSSTVVLDTQYF. The variable domain in full, completed from reference TRBV7-6 and TRBJ2-3, reads GAGVSQSPRYKVTKRGQDVALRCDPISGHVSLYWYRQALGQGPEFLTYFNYEAQQDKSGLPNDRFSAERPEGSISTLTIQRTEQRDSAMYRCASSSTVVLDTQYFGPGTRLTVL.

The table lists this clonotype with a few counts. This chain connects TRBV3-1 to TRBJ1-4; the D gene is possibly TRBD1 (5 bases). The V gene lost 5 bases and the J gene lost 8 bases, with 18 bases spanning the gap. In germline, CDR1 is LGHDT, CDR2 YNNKEL (reference sequence). The CDR3 has 15 residues. CDR3 protein: CASSKGLPPNEKLFF. CDR3 in DNA: TGTGCCAGCAGCAAGGGACTACCTCCCAACGAAAAACTGTTTTTT.

This clonotype has just a few counts. The rearrangement joins TRBV9 to TRBJ1-2; 7 nucleotides agree with TRBD1. This CDR3 region has 18 residues. Germline lookup yields CDR1 SGDLS and CDR2 YYNGEE. V shed 6 bases and J 2 bases; nucleotides not matched to a gene: 19. CDR3 DNA sequence: TGTGCCAGCACCTCTGGTGTCATGGGTGGAGGGGGCAACTATGGCTACACCTTC. Translation gives CASTSGVMGGGGNYGYTF.

This clonotype appeared a few times. The chain links TRBV7-2 to TRBJ2-1, with 8 bases matching TRBD2. V was clipped by 1 base and J by 8 bases; unmatched bases: 10. Per germline, CDR1 SGHTA and CDR2 FQGNSA. The CDR3 contains 16 residues. The CDR3 DNA reads TGTGCCAGCAGCTTAGGTCCTCCAGCGGGGGATCATGAGCAGTTCTTC. Its translation is CASSLGPPAGDHEQFF. Together with reference TRBV7-2 and TRBJ2-1, the CDR3 gives the full variable domain: GAGVSQSPSNKVTEKGKDVELRCDPISGHTALYWYRQSLGQGLEFLIYFQGNSAPDKSGLPSDRFSAERTGGSVSTLTIQRTQQEDSAVYLCASSLGPPAGDHEQFFGPGTRLTVL.